This T cell receptor (beta chain) stems from a study of T cell repertoires in cytomegalovirus infection. Study-wide background: Indications of both CMV infection and matching HLA type were provided by public TCR beta signatures.

In TCRdb, the reads were re-called with MiXCR into one record per CDR3 protein. The sample holds about 360,000 distinct CDR3 sequences; less than 20% are singletons and the top ten take roughly 9%. The V and J ends lost 6 bases and 1 base, in that order; junction bases with no gene match: 10. The CDR3 runs 17 residues. Germline assignment: CDR1 MNHNS and CDR2 SASEGT. This clonotype has at least ten counts. The sample was PBMCs. The chain combines TRBV6-1 with TRBJ1-5; the match to TRBD1 covers 9 bases. The source is a human donor in good health (CMV status not recorded). Some clones in this sample may be carry-over from other donors' samples. This CDR3 is CASRTGTGSASNQPQHF. As DNA, the CDR3 is TGTGCCAGCAGAACCGGGACAGGGTCGGCGAGCAATCAGCCCCAGCATTTT.